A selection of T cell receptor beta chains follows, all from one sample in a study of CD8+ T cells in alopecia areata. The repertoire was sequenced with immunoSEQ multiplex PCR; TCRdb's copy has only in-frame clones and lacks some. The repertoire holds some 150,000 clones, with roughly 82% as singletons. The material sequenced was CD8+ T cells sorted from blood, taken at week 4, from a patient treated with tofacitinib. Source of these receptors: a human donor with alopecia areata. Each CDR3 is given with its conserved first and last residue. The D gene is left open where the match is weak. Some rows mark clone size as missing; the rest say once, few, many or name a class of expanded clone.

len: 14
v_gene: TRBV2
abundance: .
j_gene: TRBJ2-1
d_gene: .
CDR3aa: CASSELALWVEQFF
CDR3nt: TGTGCCAGCAGTGAACTAGCACTTTGGGTTGAGCAGTTCTTC

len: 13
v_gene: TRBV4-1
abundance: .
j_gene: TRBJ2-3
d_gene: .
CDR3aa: CASSPRVADTQYF
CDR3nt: TGCGCCAGCAGCCCGAGGGTGGCAGATACGCAGTATTTT

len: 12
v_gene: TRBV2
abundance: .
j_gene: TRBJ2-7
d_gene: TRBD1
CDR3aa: CASTSDRPEQYF
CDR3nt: TGTGCCAGCACCTCGGACAGGCCCGAGCAGTACTTC

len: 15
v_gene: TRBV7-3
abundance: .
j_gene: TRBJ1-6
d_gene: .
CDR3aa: CASSLKGKDNSPLHF
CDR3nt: TGTGCCAGCAGCTTAAAAGGGAAGGATAATTCACCCCTCCACTTT

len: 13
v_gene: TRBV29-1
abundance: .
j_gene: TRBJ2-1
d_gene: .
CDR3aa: CSVVGTGYNEQFF
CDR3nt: TGCAGCGTTGTGGGTACAGGATACAATGAGCAGTTCTTC

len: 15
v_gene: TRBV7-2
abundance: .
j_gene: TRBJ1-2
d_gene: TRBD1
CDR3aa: CASSLGQGFFYGYTF
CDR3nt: TGTGCCAGCAGCTTGGGACAGGGCTTTTTCTATGGCTACACCTTC

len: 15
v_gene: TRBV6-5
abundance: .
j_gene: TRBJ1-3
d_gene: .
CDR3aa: CASSSDSFSGNTIYF
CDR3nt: TGTGCCAGCAGCTCGGACAGTTTCTCTGGAAACACCATATATTTT

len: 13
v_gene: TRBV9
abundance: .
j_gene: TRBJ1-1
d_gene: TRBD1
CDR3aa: CASSETGTAEAFF
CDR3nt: TGTGCCAGCAGCGAGACAGGGACGGCTGAAGCTTTCTTT

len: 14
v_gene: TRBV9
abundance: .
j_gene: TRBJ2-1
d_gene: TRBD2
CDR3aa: CASSPGTSGIPQFF
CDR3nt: TGTGCCAGCAGCCCAGGGACTAGCGGGATACCACAGTTCTTC

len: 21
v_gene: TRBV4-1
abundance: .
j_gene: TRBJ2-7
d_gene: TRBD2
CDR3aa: CASSQDPRTSGGSLRTREQYF
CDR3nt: TGCGCCAGCAGCCAAGATCCTCGGACTAGCGGGGGTAGTCTCCGTACTAGAGAGCAGTACTTC

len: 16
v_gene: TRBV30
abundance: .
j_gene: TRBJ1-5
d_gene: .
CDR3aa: CAWSPSDSYSNQPQHF
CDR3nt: TGTGCCTGGAGTCCATCGGACAGCTATAGCAATCAGCCCCAGCATTTT

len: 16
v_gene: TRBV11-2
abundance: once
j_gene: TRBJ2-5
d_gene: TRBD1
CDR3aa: CASSPWADRGQETQYF
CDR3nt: TGTGCCAGCAGCCCTTGGGCGGACAGGGGACAAGAGACCCAGTACTTC

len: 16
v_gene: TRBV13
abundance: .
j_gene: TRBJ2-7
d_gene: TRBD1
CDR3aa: CASSLGPGQGYFEQYF
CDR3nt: TGTGCCAGCAGCTTAGGACCGGGACAGGGGTATTTCGAGCAGTACTTC

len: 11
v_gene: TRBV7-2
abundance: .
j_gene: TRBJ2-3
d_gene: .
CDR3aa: CATFRGGDQYF
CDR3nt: TGTGCCACGTTTAGAGGGGGGGACCAGTATTTT

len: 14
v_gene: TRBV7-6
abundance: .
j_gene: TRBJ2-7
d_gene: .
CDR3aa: CASSLGTETYEQYF
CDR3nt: TGTGCCAGCAGCTTAGGGACCGAGACCTACGAGCAGTACTTC

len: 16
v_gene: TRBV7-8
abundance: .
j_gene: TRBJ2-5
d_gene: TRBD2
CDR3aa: CASSATSGGIQETQYF
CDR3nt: TGTGCCAGCAGCGCCACTAGCGGGGGAATCCAAGAGACCCAGTACTTC

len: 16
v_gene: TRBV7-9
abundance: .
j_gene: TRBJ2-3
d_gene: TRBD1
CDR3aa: CASSPGTGGLPDTQYF
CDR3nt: TGTGCCAGCAGCCCGGGGACAGGGGGGTTGCCAGATACGCAGTATTTT